This TCR beta chain stems from a study of cytomegalovirus exposure and HLA in healthy donors. The PCR ran on 60 Vbeta and 13 Jbeta primers. Libraries were prepared by immunoSEQ multiplex PCR; TCRdb keeps only in-frame clonotypes and omits some of them. The sample lists approximately 170,000 clones, 79% occurring once. V was cut by 2 bases and J by 6 bases, with 16 bases left in between. The V gene's germline CDR1 is LNHNV and CDR2 YYDKDF (reference sequence). There are 16 residues in the CDR3. This clone was seen a handful of times. The chain combines TRBV15 with TRBJ2-2; TRBD1 might be the D (6 bases). This receptor was obtained from a woman aged 18-29 years in good health and CMV-seronegative. Sample: PBMCs. The DNA for the CDR3 is TGTGCCACCAGCAGACACCCGCAACAGGGTCCCGGGGAGCTGTTTTTT. It is translated as CATSRHPQQGPGELFF. The complete variable domain, with remaining parts taken from reference TRBV15 and TRBJ2-2, reads DAMVIQNPRYQVTQFGKPVTLSCSQTLNHNVMYWYQQKSSQAPKLLFHYYDKDFNNEADTPDNFQSRRPNTSFCFLDIRSPGLGDTAMYLCATSRHPQQGPGELFFGEGSRLTVL.